This T cell receptor beta chain derives from a study of control samples from healthy donors and cancer patients. Sequencing used immunoSEQ multiplex PCR; TCRdb keeps in-frame clones, though not all of them. The sample consists of approximately 150,000 clones, about 91% of them appearing once. The sample taken for sequencing was blood. The source of this sequence is a man aged 25 to 40 in good health.

The CDR3 DNA reads TGTGCCAGCAGTTACCTCGGGGAGAGTGATGAGCAGTTCTTC. It specifies CASSYLGESDEQFF. The chain couples TRBV6-4 to TRBJ2-1, with D perhaps matching TRBD2 (5 bases). Germline V CDR1 and CDR2: MRHNA, SNTAGT. V gave up 5 bases and J gave up 8 bases, with 16 bases separating them. CDR3 length: 14 residues.